Below are 18 T cell receptor beta chains sequenced from a single sample in a study of cytomegalovirus exposure and HLA in healthy donors. PCR primers comprised 60 Vbeta and 13 Jbeta primers. Clones were read by immunoSEQ multiplex PCR, and TCRdb kept only the in-frame ones, dropping some. There are some 150,000 clones in the sample; around 78% occur only once, and about 1.6% lies in the top ten. The sequencing input was PBMCs. The receptors were sampled from a middle-aged man in good health and CMV-seronegative.

This chain links TRBV6-6 with TRBJ2-3; perhaps TRBD1 as D (5 bases). Trimming pared 0 bases from V and 4 bases from J, leaving 11 bases between. CDR1 MNHNY and CDR2 SVGAGI come from the germline V gene (reference sequence). The CDR3 spans 15 residues. The CDR3 spells CASSYSSGIPDTQYF. CDR3 nucleotide sequence: TGTGCCAGCAGTTACTCGTCAGGGATTCCAGATACGCAGTATTTT.

Of note for this clone: Its ends do not fully match the called genes, so a read error is possible. The rearrangement links TRBV19 to TRBJ2-1, with 8 bases aligning to TRBD2. CDR3 length equals 14 residues. The germline V gene encodes CDR1 LNHDA and CDR2 SQIVND (reference sequence). CDR3 sequence reads: CASTIAGSSDEQFF. CDR3 bases: TGTGCCAGTACTATAGCGGGAAGTTCCGATGAGCAGTTCTTC.

The chain links TRBV5-1 to TRBJ2-7; D is ambiguous. The CDR3 totals 16 residues. Trimming shortened V by 0 bases and J by 1 base, and 14 bases separated the two germline ends. In germline, CDR1 is SGHRS, CDR2 YFSETQ. For the CDR3, the DNA is TGCGCCAGCAGCTTGGGGGCGACCGGTAATTCCTACGAGCAGTACTTC. This sequence encodes CASSLGATGNSYEQYF.

The rearrangement uses TRBV7-3 and TRBJ2-2, with 10 positions matching TRBD1. The CDR3 length is 15 residues. Trimming cost V 4 bases and J 4 bases; bases outside gene matches: 3. Germline-derived CDR1 and CDR2 are SGHTA and FQGTGA. The CDR3: CASSWTGGSTGELFF. CDR3 DNA sequence: TGTGCCAGCAGCTGGACAGGGGGAAGCACCGGGGAGCTGTTTTTT.

The V gene is TRBV7-2, the J gene TRBJ2-3, with TRBD2 matching 8 bases. The length of the CDR3 is 13 residues. V trimming: 7 bases; J trimming: 0 bases; junction bases outside the gene matches: 0. Germline CDR1 reads SGHTA; CDR2 reads FQGNSA. CDR3 loop: CASTGGSTDTQYF. The DNA for the CDR3 is TGTGCCAGCACGGGGGGGAGCACAGATACGCAGTATTTT.

This chain uses TRBV4-3 with TRBJ2-3; D gene ambiguous. Germline V gives CDR1 LGHNA, CDR2 YSLEER. Between the trimmed V and J ends, which lost 1 base and 2 bases, there was a span of 4 bases. This CDR3 contains 13 residues. The CDR3 reads CASSQVYTDTQYF. Here the CDR3 DNA reads TGCGCCAGCAGCCAAGTGTACACAGATACGCAGTATTTT.

The J gene is TRBJ1-4, the V gene TRBV15, with 9 bases fitting TRBD1. Germline CDR1 is LNHNV and CDR2 is YYDKDF (reference sequence). J was trimmed by 8 bases and V by 3 bases; bases with no gene match: 4. This CDR3 comprises 14 residues. The CDR3 sequence is CATSRTGGLEKLFF. CDR3 in DNA: TGTGCCACCAGCAGGACAGGGGGTTTAGAAAAACTGTTTTTT.

This chain connects TRBV5-8 to TRBJ2-7; 7 positions match TRBD1. Trimming took 0 bases from V and 12 from J; bases not matched to a gene: 6. The germline V gene encodes CDR1 SGHTS and CDR2 YDEGEE. The CDR3 spans 12 residues. The CDR3 is CASSLDSGQWYF. The DNA for the CDR3 is TGTGCCAGCAGCTTGGACTCGGGACAGTGGTACTTC.

J is TRBJ1-1 and V is TRBV18, with no clear D. Germline CDR1 KGHSH, CDR2 LQKENI. V lost 3 bases and J 7 bases, leaving 15 bases between the germline ends. The CDR3 contains 14 residues. This chain's CDR3 is CASSPPDTVFEAFF. The CDR3 region has the DNA TGTGCCAGCTCACCGCCTGACACCGTCTTTGAAGCTTTCTTT.

This clone was picked up one time. V is TRBV5-6 and J is TRBJ2-3, with 8 nucleotides matching TRBD1. This CDR3 comprises 15 residues. The germline V gene encodes CDR1 SGHDT and CDR2 YYEEEE. After removal of 4 bases from V and 4 bases from J, the junction contained 8 bases not matched to a gene. Here the CDR3 reads CASSTSQGVPDTQYF. The CDR3 coding sequence is TGTGCCAGCAGCACGTCACAGGGGGTCCCAGATACGCAGTATTTT. Full variable domain (missing parts from reference TRBV5-6 and TRBJ2-3): DAGVTQSPTHLIKTRGQQVTLRCSPKSGHDTVSWYQQALGQGPQFIFQYYEEEERQRGNFPDRFSGHQFPNYSSELNVNALLLGDSALYLCASSTSQGVPDTQYFGPGTRLTVL.

This chain joins TRBV7-2 and TRBJ2-3, with D perhaps matching TRBD1 (5 bases). Germline loops: CDR1 SGHTA, CDR2 FQGNSA. Trimming took off 3 bases at V and 0 bases at J, with 7 bases between the two ends. This CDR3 is 14 amino acids long. The DNA of the CDR3 is TGTGCCAGCAGCTTGGGGCGCAGCACAGATACGCAGTATTTT. This sequence encodes CASSLGRSTDTQYF.

About this clone itself: Different DNA sequences within this sample yield the same CDR3. The chain employs TRBV9 and TRBJ2-1, with D possibly TRBD2 on 7 matching bases. Germline CDR1 SGDLS, CDR2 YYNGEE. There are 16 residues in the CDR3. V shed 0 bases and J shed 1 base, with 11 bases lying between them. CDR3 coding DNA: TGTGCCAGCAGCGTAGGAGGGGGGGGGTCCTACAATGAGCAGTTCTTC. It is translated as CASSVGGGGSYNEQFF.

J is TRBJ1-2 and V is TRBV19; 7 nucleotides match TRBD1. With V trimmed by 3 bases and J by 6 bases, 13 bases remained unmatched. The CDR3 covers 16 residues. Germline assignment: CDR1 LNHDA and CDR2 SQIVND (reference sequence). The CDR3 nucleotides are TGTGCCAGTAGTATGCCCATAACAGGGGCGAGTAATGGCTACACCTTC. It is translated as CASSMPITGASNGYTF.

The V call is TRBV11-2, the J call TRBJ2-7, with 7 bases identical to TRBD1. V lost 1 base and J lost 3; bases outside the gene matches: 9. Per the germline V gene, CDR1 is SGHAT and CDR2 is FQNNGV. This CDR3 spans 16 amino acids. CDR3 region: CASSLGLQGPFYEQYF. The CDR3 DNA reads as TGTGCCAGCAGCTTAGGGCTACAGGGGCCCTTCTACGAGCAGTACTTC.

The V call is TRBV11-2, the J call TRBJ2-2, with unresolved D. The CDR3 loop spans 17 amino acids. The germline V gene has CDR1 SGHAT and CDR2 FQNNGV. Trimming shortened V by 6 bases and J by 0 bases, and 17 bases separated the two germline ends. In DNA form, the CDR3 reads TGTGCCAGCAGGGCTATTAGGAGATCATCGAACACCGGGGAGCTGTTTTTT. It is translated as CASRAIRRSSNTGELFF.

The rearrangement links TRBV7-3 to TRBJ2-7, with D possibly matching TRBD1 (5 bases). V shed 0 bases and J shed 6 bases, with 9 bases lying between them. The germline gives CDR1 SGHTA, CDR2 FQGTGA. This CDR3 spans 13 amino acids. CDR3 residues: CASSLTWGSEQYF. CDR3 DNA: TGTGCCAGCAGCTTAACGTGGGGCTCCGAGCAGTACTTC.

This clone was recorded once. The chain carries TRBV5-6 and TRBJ2-1; D possibly corresponds to TRBD1 (5 bases). V shed 2 bases and J shed 10 bases, with 10 bases lying between them. CDR1 and CDR2 from the germline V gene are SGHDT and YYEEEE. The CDR3 is made up of 12 amino acids. CDR3 region: CASSLGVLEQFF. Here the CDR3 DNA reads TGTGCCAGCAGCTTAGGGGTTTTGGAGCAGTTCTTC.

The chain has TRBV29-1 and TRBJ2-1; 8 bases align to TRBD2. Germline V gene lookup returns CDR1 SQVTM and CDR2 ANQGSEA. Trimming removed 6 bases from V and 4 bases from J; junction bases left unmatched: 5. The CDR3 consists of 13 residues. The CDR3: CSVGSGGYNEQFF. Here the CDR3 DNA reads TGCAGCGTGGGGAGCGGGGGATACAATGAGCAGTTCTTC.